These 11 T cell receptor beta chains were all obtained from the same sample, sequenced in a study of T-cell reconstitution after alpha-beta-depleted transplantation in children. A TCRbeta library incorporating unique molecular identifiers was prepared. TCRdb re-derived calls from the PCR reads in MiXCR, one entry per CDR3 protein. The data contain 200,000 to 300,000 distinct CDR3 sequences, approximately 12% of them singletons. The starting material was PBMCs from the stem cell graft donor, obtained from the stem cell graft. The receptor source for this set is a human donor who donated a stem cell graft to a child with acute lymphoblastic leukemia.

CDR3 in amino acids: CAWSVLLLVFSTEAFF. The CDR3 bases are TGTGCCTGGAGTGTACTGCTGCTGGTTTTCTCCACTGAAGCTTTCTTT. The chain is built from TRBV30 and TRBJ1-1, with D hard to call. V lost 0 bases and J 4 bases, leaving 18 bases between the germline ends. The CDR3 spans 16 residues. The germline V gene encodes CDR1 GTSNPN and CDR2 SVGIG (reference sequence).

This clonotype was observed many times. This chain uses TRBV29-1 with TRBJ1-1; D gene ambiguous. Germline CDR1 is SQVTM and CDR2 is ANQGSEA. V lost 4 bases and J 0 bases, leaving 9 bases between the germline ends. The CDR3 covers 13 residues. In DNA, the CDR3 is TGCAGCGTTGCCCGGACTATGAACACTGAAGCTTTCTTT. This encodes CSVARTMNTEAFF. Full variable domain (rest looked up from reference TRBV29-1 and TRBJ1-1): SAVISQKPSRDICQRGTSLTIQCQVDSQVTMMFWYRQQPGQSLTLIATANQGSEATYESGFVIDKFPISRPNLTFSTLTVSNMSPEDSSIYLCSVARTMNTEAFFGQGTRLTVV.

This clonotype was recorded many times. The rearrangement uses TRBV4-3 and TRBJ1-2; D remains ambiguous. Germline V gene lookup returns CDR1 LGHNA and CDR2 YSLEER. The CDR3 covers 15 residues. V was pared by 2 bases and J by 2 bases, with 12 bases between. The CDR3 DNA follows: TGCGCCAGCAGCCAAAAACAAAGGGAGAACTATGGCTACACCTTC. Translated: CASSQKQRENYGYTF.

This clonotype was seen many times. V gene TRBV29-1 combines with J gene TRBJ2-3; D not certain. V lost 6 bases to trimming and J lost 1 base, with 11 bases between them. The V gene's germline CDR1 is SQVTM and CDR2 ANQGSEA. This CDR3 contains 13 residues. The CDR3 loop is CSVPRSRTDTQYF. DNA of the CDR3: TGCAGCGTCCCGCGGTCTCGCACAGATACGCAGTATTTT.

This clonotype was found many times. CDR3 in amino acids: CASSLARTSDFQETQYF. Written as DNA, the CDR3 is TGCGCCAGCAGCTTGGCCCGGACTAGCGACTTCCAAGAGACCCAGTACTTC. The V call is TRBV5-1, the J call TRBJ2-5, with 9 bases fitting TRBD2. The germline V gene encodes CDR1 SGHRS and CDR2 YFSETQ. The V gene end was trimmed by 0 bases and the J gene end by 1 base; junction bases not matched to a gene: 7. CDR3 length equals 17 residues.

This clonotype occurred many times. The rearrangement joins TRBV12-3 or TRBV12-4 to TRBJ2-7; 7 nucleotides line up with TRBD1. This CDR3 has 14 amino acids. With 6 bases clipped from V and 8 bases from J, the junction kept 13 bases outside the gene matches. CDR3 residues: CASSVRDSSTQQYF. The CDR3 DNA reads as TGTGCCAGCAGCGTCCGGGACAGCTCTACGCAGCAGTACTTC.

This clonotype was seen many times. The rearrangement uses TRBV20-1 and TRBJ1-5; 8 bases fit TRBD1. Trimming removed 3 bases from V and 2 bases from J; junction bases left unmatched: 9. CDR1 is DFQATT, CDR2 SNEGSKA, per germline (reference sequence). The length of the CDR3 is 16 residues. This chain's CDR3 is CSARVKPGQGNQPQHF. CDR3 sequence (DNA): TGCAGTGCTAGGGTGAAGCCGGGACAGGGCAATCAGCCCCAGCATTTT.

This clonotype was observed at least ten times. The rearrangement links TRBV11-2 to TRBJ2-1, with D possibly TRBD1 on 6 matching bases. The CDR3 runs 15 residues. The V gene's germline CDR1 is SGHAT and CDR2 FQNNGV. The germline V and J ends were trimmed by 5 bases and 12 bases, with 23 bases remaining between them. The CDR3 coding sequence is TGTGCCAGCAGCCTCTCTACAGGGACAAAACGATTGCAGTTCTTC. It encodes CASSLSTGTKRLQFF.

This clonotype was detected many times. This sequence joins TRBV25-1 and TRBJ2-2; TRBD1 matches at 9 bases. The ends lost 8 bases at V and 7 bases at J; junction bases unmatched: 5. The CDR3 runs 13 residues. The germline CDR1 and CDR2 sequences are MGHDK and SYGVNS. The CDR3 here is CASGTGRSGELFF. The CDR3 DNA is TGTGCCAGCGGGACAGGGCGAAGCGGGGAGCTGTTTTTT.

This clonotype was seen ten or more times. The V call is TRBV28, the J call TRBJ1-1, with D possibly being TRBD1 (5 bases). Deletions cut 8 bases from V and 3 bases from J, with 16 bases between. There are 14 residues in the CDR3. Germline V lookup: CDR1 MDHEN, CDR2 SYDVKM. The CDR3 DNA reads TGTGCCAGCTTAAGGGCAGGGATGTACACTGAAGCTTTCTTT. The encoded protein is CASLRAGMYTEAFF.

A note on this clonotype: The junction departs from the called germline gene at one end, perhaps through a read error. The chain links TRBV2 to TRBJ2-1; 8 nucleotides match TRBD2. The CDR3 has 18 amino acids. The germline CDR1 and CDR2 sequences are SNHLY and FYNNEI. Written as DNA, the CDR3 is TGTACCAGCTGCTCCCAGGGTCGACGGGAGGGCCGGAGGAATGAGCAGTTCTTC. It is translated as CTSCSQGRREGRRNEQFF.